This T cell receptor (beta chain) was profiled in a study of CD8 T cells in Susac syndrome. Reverse transcription of roughly 0.45 to 1 ug RNA used random hexamers. Amplification of TCR beta CDR3 across 54 Vbeta and 13 Jbeta was performed with immunoSEQ multiplex PCR. TCRdb re-called the immunoSEQ multiplex PCR reads through MiXCR, storing one row per CDR3 protein. The repertoire has 170,000 or so distinct CDR3 sequences, 85% to 95% of them found once; the top ten carry under 0.095%. Germline V gives CDR1 MDHEN, CDR2 SYDVKM. CDR3 length equals 12 residues. The V gene end was trimmed by 4 bases and the J gene end by 10 bases; junction bases not matched to a gene: 4.

This rearrangement joins TRBV28 to TRBJ1-1; 9 positions agree with TRBD1. What was sequenced was CD4+ T cells from PBMCs. The clonotype originates from a human donor with multiple sclerosis. The CDR3 reads CASSSTGGSAFF. The DNA of the CDR3 is TGTGCCAGCAGTTCAACAGGGGGCTCAGCTTTCTTT. The full variable domain, its missing parts supplied by reference TRBV28 and TRBJ1-1, is DVKVTQSSRYLVKRTGEKVFLECVQDMDHENMFWYRQDPGLGLRLIYFSYDVKMKEKGDIPEGYSVSREKKERFSLILESASTNQTSMYLCASSSTGGSAFFGQGTRLTVV.